This paragraph reports one TCR beta chain. Its target is unknown. Compared with germline, one end of the junction differs, possibly owing to a read error. Before sequencing took place, the ViraFEST assay used viral peptide pools to expand antigen-specific CD4+ T cells. CD4+ T cells were isolated after approximately 10 days of culture. Among the vaccine recipients, none had a prior SARS-CoV-2 infection, and nucleocapsid antibodies were negative. This sample is part of a study of vaccination effects on CD4 cells after COVID-19. Regarding the study as a whole: Researchers report that only 1 of 255 vaccine-induced clones in healthy vaccinees cross-reacted with common cold coronaviruses. Substantial clonal contraction characterized both infection- and vaccine-induced clones late after vaccination.

The assay was immunoSEQ multiplex PCR, and TCRdb's table has in-frame clones only and misses some. Of approximately 76,000 clones listed, 60% to 85% are singletons. Germline CDR1 and CDR2: MNHNS and SASEGT. The CDR3 is made up of 16 amino acids. V is TRBV6-1 and J is TRBJ2-2; possibly TRBD2 for D (5 bases). The clonotype originates from a human donor who received a COVID-19 vaccine. The sequencing here drew on CD4+ T cells from PBMCs cultured with SARS-CoV-2 spike peptides, taken before COVID-19 vaccination. Here the CDR3 reads CASREGWSREAGELFF. In nucleotides, the CDR3 is TGTGCCAGCAGGGAAGGGTGGAGCCGGGAAGCCGGGGAGCTGTTTTTT.